This entry lists 32 T cell receptor beta chains sequenced from one sample in a study of blood T cell repertoires in COVID-19. Data came from immunoSEQ multiplex PCR; TCRdb stores just in-frame clones and leaves some out. The sample has some 200,000 clones; less than 90% are singletons. The sample consisted of PBMCs or T cells enriched from blood (not recorded which). Receptor source: a woman aged 45-65 years in a cohort exposed to, infected with or recovered from COVID-19 (not recorded which).

The J gene is TRBJ1-3, the V gene TRBV30; D gene ambiguous. The CDR3 sequence is 14 residues long. CDR1 is GTSNPN and CDR2 is SVGIG in the germline V gene (reference sequence). V was pared by 7 bases and J by 0 bases, with 13 bases between. The CDR3 coding sequence is TGTGCCTCCAAACCGGAGAGCTCTGGAAACACCATATATTTT. This translates into CASKPESSGNTIYF.

V usage is TRBV6-2 or TRBV6-3 and J usage is TRBJ1-5; possibly TRBD1 for D (6 bases). CDR1 MNHEY and CDR2 SVGEGT come from the germline V gene. V lost 4 bases and J 4 bases, leaving 11 bases between the germline ends. CDR3 length equals 14 residues. CDR3 in DNA: TGTGCCAGCAGTTCGACAGGTGATAATCAGCCCCAGCATTTT. This encodes CASSSTGDNQPQHF.

The genes are TRBV7-3 and TRBJ1-1, with TRBD1 matching 8 bases. The CDR3 loop spans 18 amino acids. The J segment lost 0 bases and the V segment lost 1 base, leaving 10 bases of the junction unmatched. The germline V gene encodes CDR1 SGHTA and CDR2 FQGTGA. In nucleotides, the CDR3 is TGTGCCAGCAGCTTAAGGCAGGGGGCGGGGTTCCTGAACACTGAAGCTTTCTTT. It specifies CASSLRQGAGFLNTEAFF.

This clone was seen once. The chain couples TRBV10-3 to TRBJ2-3; the D gene is possibly TRBD1 (6 bases). This CDR3 contains 15 residues. The germline V gene encodes CDR1 ENHRY and CDR2 SYGVKD. Trimming removed 3 bases from V and 0 bases from J, with 10 bases in between. In DNA form, the CDR3 reads TGTGCCATCAGTGAAGGACAGCCAAGCACAGATACGCAGTATTTT. Protein product: CAISEGQPSTDTQYF.

The chain carries TRBV9 and TRBJ2-2; 10 bases match TRBD1. CDR1 and CDR2 (germline): SGDLS, YYNGEE. The CDR3 is 18 residues long. Trimming cost V 0 bases and J 4 bases; bases outside gene matches: 9. Here the CDR3 reads CASSVELTGGVGTGELFF. CDR3 DNA: TGTGCCAGCAGCGTAGAGCTGACAGGGGGCGTGGGCACCGGGGAGCTGTTTTTT.

The genes are TRBV5-1 and TRBJ2-3; TRBD2 aligns across 8 bases. With 4 bases clipped from V and 0 bases from J, the junction kept 10 bases outside the gene matches. The CDR3 loop spans 17 amino acids. Germline V gene sequence: CDR1 SGHRS, CDR2 YFSETQ. CDR3 loop: CASSRTSQRQSTDTQYF. The CDR3, as DNA: TGCGCCAGCAGCCGGACTAGCCAGAGACAAAGCACAGATACGCAGTATTTT.

Only a few counts were recorded for this clone. This sequence joins TRBV2 and TRBJ1-5, with D tentatively TRBD1 (5 bases). Trimming took off 7 bases at V and 7 bases at J, with 17 bases between the two ends. The germline V gene has CDR1 SNHLY and CDR2 FYNNEI. This CDR3 comprises 14 residues. For the CDR3, the DNA is TGTGCCAGCACCTCGGAAGGGGTCTGGCAGCCCCAGCATTTT. It encodes CASTSEGVWQPQHF.

The V and J genes are TRBV6-2 or TRBV6-3 and TRBJ1-2, with 7 bases matching TRBD1. Germline trimming cut 4 bases from V and 4 bases from J; bases unmatched to any gene: 3. Germline-derived CDR1 and CDR2 are MNHEY and SVGEGT. The CDR3 runs 13 residues. The CDR3 DNA is TGTGCCAGCAGTTGGGACAGAACCTATGGCTACACCTTC. Its translation is CASSWDRTYGYTF.

This clone was found many times. V usage is TRBV4-1 and J usage is TRBJ2-3; no clear D gene. Germline V gene data show CDR1 as MGHRA and CDR2 as YSYEKL. This CDR3 comprises 15 residues. V lost 0 bases, J lost 2 bases, and 9 bases lay in between. Here the CDR3 DNA reads TGCGCCAGCAGCCAAGATCAGGCGACCACAGATACGCAGTATTTT. Protein sequence: CASSQDQATTDTQYF.

The chain recombines TRBV20-1 with TRBJ1-1, with D possibly being TRBD1 (5 bases). Germline V lookup: CDR1 DFQATT, CDR2 SNEGSKA (reference sequence). V was cut by 6 bases and J by 5 bases, with 7 bases left in between. The CDR3 totals 10 residues. The CDR3, as DNA: TGCAGTGCCGGGGGTACTGAAGCTTTCTTT. This encodes CSAGGTEAFF.

V usage is TRBV19 and J usage is TRBJ2-2, with a possible D match to TRBD2 (7 bases). Germline CDR1 LNHDA, CDR2 SQIVND (reference sequence). V lost 6 bases, J lost 4 bases, and 18 bases lay in between. The CDR3 totals 16 residues. The CDR3 nucleotides are TGTGCCAGTAGGCCCGGGGTCGGGGGGCCCACCGGGGAGCTGTTTTTT. Its protein product is CASRPGVGGPTGELFF.

This rearrangement joins TRBV12-5 to TRBJ2-1; TRBD1 matches 9 bases. Germline V lookup: CDR1 LGHNT, CDR2 FRNRAP. J was trimmed by 6 bases and V by 1 base; bases with no gene match: 13. The CDR3 runs to 18 residues. The CDR3 bases are TGTGCTAGTGGTTTGGAATCCTCCGGGACAGGGAATTTCAATGAGCAGTTCTTC. Translation: CASGLESSGTGNFNEQFF.

The chain couples TRBV7-8 to TRBJ2-1; possible D gene TRBD1, 6 bases. The CDR3 has 16 residues. Germline values: CDR1 SGHVS, CDR2 FQNEAQ. The V gene lost 4 bases and the J gene lost 1 base, with 14 bases spanning the gap. The CDR3 region is CASSSQPGQSYNEQFF. The DNA for the CDR3 is TGTGCCAGCAGCTCCCAACCGGGACAATCCTACAATGAGCAGTTCTTC.

The rearrangement joins TRBV6-5 to TRBJ2-7; D is uncertain. CDR3 length: 14 residues. Germline V gene lookup returns CDR1 MNHEY and CDR2 SVGAGI. V was pared by 8 bases and J by 0 bases, with 14 bases between. The CDR3 region is CASSTHRSSYEQYF. CDR3 DNA: TGTGCCAGCTCGACGCACCGGAGCTCCTACGAGCAGTACTTC.

This chain links TRBV18 with TRBJ1-5, with TRBD1 matching 7 bases. Trimming cost V 3 bases and J 6 bases; bases outside gene matches: 11. There are 16 residues in the CDR3. Germline CDR1 is KGHSH and CDR2 is LQKENI. CDR3: CASSPASTQGLQPQHF. In DNA form, the CDR3 reads TGTGCCAGCTCACCGGCGAGTACACAGGGGCTTCAGCCCCAGCATTTT.

With regard to this clone: The sample carries other DNA sequences with the same CDR3. The rearrangement uses TRBV7-9 and TRBJ2-7; D might be TRBD1 (6 bases). CDR1 and CDR2 from the germline V gene are SEHNR and FQNEAQ (reference sequence). The CDR3 spans 13 residues. V was pared by 5 bases and J by 2 bases, with 10 bases between. This chain's CDR3 is CASSPGQTYEQYF. The DNA for the CDR3 is TGTGCCAGCAGCCCTGGACAGACCTACGAGCAGTACTTC. Full variable domain (missing parts from reference TRBV7-9 and TRBJ2-7): DTGVSQNPRHKITKRGQNVTFRCDPISEHNRLYWYRQTLGQGPEFLTYFQNEAQLEKSRLLSDRFSAERPKGSFSTLEIQRTEQGDSAMYLCASSPGQTYEQYFGPGTRLTVT.

The genes are TRBV7-2 and TRBJ2-7, with 7 bases aligning to TRBD2. The CDR3 covers 14 residues. The junction had 6 bases not matched to a gene; V was cut back by 3 bases and J by 4 bases. The germline gives CDR1 SGHTA, CDR2 FQGNSA. CDR3 coding DNA: TGTGCCAGCAGCTTGAGTCTAGCGGATTACGAGCAGTACTTC. As protein: CASSLSLADYEQYF. The whole variable domain, filled in from reference TRBV7-2 and TRBJ2-7, reads GAGVSQSPSNKVTEKGKDVELRCDPISGHTALYWYRQSLGQGLEFLIYFQGNSAPDKSGLPSDRFSAERTGGSVSTLTIQRTQQEDSAVYLCASSLSLADYEQYFGPGTRLTVT.

This rearrangement joins TRBV5-4 to TRBJ1-6; D ambiguous. Per germline, CDR1 SGHNT and CDR2 YYREEE (reference sequence). V lost 1 base to trimming and J lost 7 bases, with 15 bases between them. This CDR3 comprises 16 residues. DNA for the CDR3: TGTGCCAGCAGCTTGCAGGTCCTGGGTGGGAATTCACCCCTCCACTTT. This gives the protein CASSLQVLGGNSPLHF.

The chain has TRBV7-2 and TRBJ1-1; D is possibly TRBD1 (5 bases). The germline V gene encodes CDR1 SGHTA and CDR2 FQGNSA. Deletions cut 5 bases from V and 4 bases from J, with 17 bases between. This CDR3 comprises 15 residues. CDR3 sequence: CASSPLTVSGTEAFF. The CDR3 DNA reads as TGTGCCAGCAGCCCACTGACAGTTTCGGGCACTGAAGCTTTCTTT.

The chain carries TRBV23-1 and TRBJ1-1, with no clear D. TRBV23-1 belongs to the ORF category, with a function that is uncertain. V lost 5 bases, J lost 0 bases, and 34 bases lay in between. This CDR3 is built from 22 residues. The CDR3 sequence is CASSILGFDSAAPSIMNTEAFF. The CDR3 DNA follows: TGCGCCAGCAGTATTTTAGGATTCGACTCGGCAGCTCCTTCCATAATGAACACTGAAGCTTTCTTT.

This sequence joins TRBV28 and TRBJ1-2, with D perhaps matching TRBD1 (5 bases). Germline values: CDR1 MDHEN, CDR2 SYDVKM. Between the trimmed V and J ends, which lost 8 bases and 7 bases, there was a span of 23 bases. The CDR3 covers 15 residues. CDR3: CASGSGARGVGGYTF. The CDR3 nucleotides read TGTGCCAGCGGCTCTGGGGCGCGGGGGGTAGGTGGCTACACCTTC.

The chain uses TRBV27 and TRBJ2-7; no definite D call. Germline V lookup: CDR1 MNHEY, CDR2 SMNVEV (reference sequence). V lost 0 bases and J lost 3, with 9 bases in between. The length of the CDR3 is 14 residues. The CDR3 here is CASSLSRYGYEQYF. DNA for the CDR3: TGTGCCAGCAGTTTATCCAGGTATGGCTACGAGCAGTACTTC.

The chain recombines TRBV7-2 with TRBJ1-6, with 7 bases lining up with TRBD1. The CDR3 is 18 amino acids. Trimming removed 3 bases from V and 6 bases from J; junction bases left unmatched: 14. Looked up from germline, CDR1 is SGHTA and CDR2 is FQGNSA. The CDR3 DNA follows: TGTGCCAGCAGCTTCGGGACAGCCCTTCGGGGGGGTAATTCACCCCTCCACTTT. It is translated as CASSFGTALRGGNSPLHF.

This chain links TRBV6-5 with TRBJ1-3; D may be TRBD1 (6 bases). V dropped 4 bases and J dropped 3 bases, with 13 bases sitting between them. CDR1 is MNHEY and CDR2 is SVGAGI in the germline V gene. CDR3 size: 15 residues. Here the CDR3 DNA reads TGTGCCAGCAGTTTCGGCAGGGGCTTTGGAAACACCATATATTTT. It encodes CASSFGRGFGNTIYF.

This clone was counted only a few times. The V gene is TRBV6-1, the J gene TRBJ2-2; perhaps TRBD1 as D (5 bases). Trimming cost V 2 bases and J 5 bases, with 12 bases left between them. Germline CDR1 is MNHNS and CDR2 is SASEGT. The CDR3 has 15 residues. CDR3 DNA: TGTGCCAGCAGTGAACGGGCAGGGCGAACCGGGGAGCTGTTTTTT. It codes for CASSERAGRTGELFF.

This clone appeared once. The V gene is TRBV5-4, the J gene TRBJ2-7; TRBD2 matches at 9 bases. Germline V CDR1 and CDR2: SGHNT, YYREEE (reference sequence). CDR3 length equals 15 residues. The V and J ends lost 3 bases and 7 bases, in that order; junction bases with no gene match: 11. The CDR3 loop is CASSSRGGGLGEQYF. DNA for the CDR3: TGTGCCAGCAGCTCCCGCGGGGGGGGCCTGGGGGAGCAGTACTTC. Supplemented by reference TRBV5-4 and TRBJ2-7, the full variable domain reads ETGVTQSPTHLIKTRGQQVTLRCSSQSGHNTVSWYQQALGQGPQFIFQYYREEENGRGNFPPRFSGLQFPNYSSELNVNALELDDSALYLCASSSRGGGLGEQYFGPGTRLTVT.

J is TRBJ1-1 and V is TRBV11-2; 8 bases are a match to TRBD1. The CDR3 spans 15 residues. The junction had 4 bases not matched to a gene; V was cut back by 3 bases and J by 1 base. The germline CDR1 and CDR2 sequences are SGHAT and FQNNGV. The CDR3 reads CASSFPGTGNTEAFF. The CDR3 bases are TGTGCCAGCAGCTTCCCAGGGACAGGGAACACTGAAGCTTTCTTT. The full variable domain, completed using reference TRBV11-2 and TRBJ1-1, is EAGVAQSPRYKIIEKRQSVAFWCNPISGHATLYWYQQILGQGPKLLIQFQNNGVVDDSQLPKDRFSAERLKGVDSTLKIQPAKLEDSAVYLCASSFPGTGNTEAFFGQGTRLTVV.

The gene calls are TRBV3-1 (or the pseudogene TRBV3-2) and TRBJ2-5, with D unclear. CDR1 is LGHDT and CDR2 is YNNKEL in the germline V gene (reference sequence). CDR3 size: 13 residues. The V and J ends lost 3 bases and 3 bases respectively, with 8 bases between them. As DNA, the CDR3 is TGTGCCAGCAGCCATCATTCGGAAGAGACCCAGTACTTC. Amino acid sequence: CASSHHSEETQYF.

The chain links TRBV21-1 to TRBJ1-5. TRBV21-1 is classified as a pseudogene. The CDR3 extends over 22 amino acids. CDR3 in DNA: TGTGCCAGCAGCAAAGAAGGAGTAGGAACAAAACGAGGAGGAAATAGCAATCAGCCCCAGCATTTT. The encoded protein is CASSKEGVGTKRGGNSNQPQHF.

The chain couples TRBV7-2 to TRBJ2-5; D possibly corresponds to TRBD1 (6 bases). The germline V gene has CDR1 SGHTA and CDR2 FQGNSA. The CDR3 has 14 amino acids. Between the trimmed V and J ends, which lost 7 bases and 2 bases, there was a span of 14 bases. The CDR3 DNA is TGTGCCAGCAACTCCCGCCAGGGGCAAGAGACCCAGTACTTC. This gives the protein CASNSRQGQETQYF.

The chain recombines TRBV5-6 with TRBJ1-3; no reliable D call. CDR3 length: 14 residues. V gave up 4 bases and J gave up 3 bases, with 11 bases separating them. The germline V gene encodes CDR1 SGHDT and CDR2 YYEEEE. CDR3 region: CASSPGRGGNTIYF. The CDR3 region has the DNA TGTGCCAGCAGCCCTGGTCGCGGTGGAAACACCATATATTTT.

V and J are TRBV5-1 and TRBJ1-5; D gene ambiguous. CDR1 is SGHRS and CDR2 is YFSETQ in the germline V gene. The CDR3 runs 15 residues. Between the trimmed V and J ends, which lost 2 bases and 0 bases, there was a span of 9 bases. CDR3 coding DNA: TGCGCCAGCAGCTTATGGCCTGATAGCAATCAGCCCCAGCATTTT. Its translation: CASSLWPDSNQPQHF.